This T cell receptor beta chain came from a study of identical twins. Overall study findings and caveats: There was an excess of low generation probability in the out-of-frame alpha sequences that twins shared. Models underestimated how often monozygotic twins shared out-of-frame TCR alpha. Insertions were reduced in abundant cord blood beta clonotypes but not in memory repertoires.

Unmatched junction bases numbered 9, after V lost 4 bases and J lost 0 bases. The germline gives CDR1 SGHRS, CDR2 YFSETQ. This CDR3 has 16 amino acids. TCRdb passed the 5' RACE reads through MiXCR, listing each CDR3 protein once. The table shows 200,000 to 250,000 distinct CDR3 sequences, with approximately 7% occurring only once. There are many counts of this clonotype. Its antigen remains unidentified. The same data also contributed to another study, on yellow fever vaccine responses in identical twins.

This receptor was obtained from a woman younger than 35 in good health. This sequence joins TRBV5-1 and TRBJ1-1, with 7 bases matching TRBD1. Sequenced input: memory (CD45RO+) T cells sorted from blood. The CDR3 DNA is TGCGCCAGCAGCCCACTGACAGGGCCTATGAACACTGAAGCTTTCTTT. Translated: CASSPLTGPMNTEAFF.